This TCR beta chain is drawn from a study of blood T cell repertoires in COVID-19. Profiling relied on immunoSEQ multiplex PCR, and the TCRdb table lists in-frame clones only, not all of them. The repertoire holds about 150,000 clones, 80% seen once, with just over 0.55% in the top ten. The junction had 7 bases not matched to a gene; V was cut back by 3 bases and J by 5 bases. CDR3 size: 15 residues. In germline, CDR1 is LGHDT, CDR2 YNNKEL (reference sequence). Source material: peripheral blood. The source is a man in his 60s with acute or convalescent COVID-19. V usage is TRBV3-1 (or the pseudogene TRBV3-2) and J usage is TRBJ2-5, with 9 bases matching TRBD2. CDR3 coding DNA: TGTGCCAGCAGCCAGGGCGGGAGGGCCGTGGAGACCCAGTACTTC. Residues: CASSQGGRAVETQYF.